The next 14 T cell receptor beta chains were all read from a single sample in a study of regulatory T cells in long-lasting Graves disease (dated by TCRdb to the early 2020s). This specimen's time point label, per the study, means: persistent/refractory GD, antithyroid drugs over 5 years with positive TRAb. For both TCR sequencing and RNA sequencing, RNA was extracted from PBMCs in TRIzol. The library was produced with multiplex PCR. Sequencing used an Illumina HiSeq 4000. TCR beta libraries were built with iRepertoire HTBI primers and Arm-PCR amplification of CDR3 regions. TCRdb itself trimmed the public reads at Q25 with fastp, ran MiXCR and retained productive beta chains. Each entry merges the rows of one CDR3 protein and shows their most common DNA and genes. The sample records about 300,000 distinct CDR3 sequences, 20% to 25% of which are singletons. The ten largest clonotypes hold roughly three fifths of the sample.

This sample comprised peripheral blood mononuclear cells (PBMCs), obtained when the disease was refractory, from a patient treated with antithyroid drugs. The receptors shown here come from a female donor with Graves disease.

In its sample, this clonotype was seen a few times. The chain links TRBV6-2 or TRBV6-3 to TRBJ2-2; the D is unclear. This CDR3 is built from 14 residues. CDR1 MNHEY and CDR2 SVGEGT come from the germline V gene. Trimming stripped 7 bases from V and 4 bases from J, with 13 bases between. The CDR3 spells CASNRGWGTGELFF. For the CDR3, the DNA is TGTGCCAGCAATAGAGGTTGGGGCACCGGGGAGCTGTTTTTT.

This clonotype came up many times. The chain employs TRBV5-1 and TRBJ2-7; D not resolved. Germline V gene lookup returns CDR1 SGHRS and CDR2 YFSETQ. Trimming stripped 4 bases from V and 5 bases from J, with 13 bases between. The CDR3 is 13 residues long. This CDR3 reads CASSPTLSDEQYF. CDR3 sequence (DNA): TGCGCCAGCAGCCCGACTCTCTCGGACGAGCAGTACTTC.

In this sample, this clonotype turned up many times. This sequence joins TRBV20-1 and TRBJ1-2; tentative D call: TRBD1 (5 bases). Germline V CDR1 and CDR2: DFQATT, SNEGSKA (reference sequence). The CDR3 has 14 residues. The V end was cut by 4 bases, the J end by 4 bases, with 16 bases between. CDR3 in amino acids: CSANAQGTIYGYTF. For the CDR3, the DNA is TGCAGTGCTAATGCCCAGGGAACCATCTATGGCTACACCTTC.

V and J are TRBV9 and TRBJ2-5; 10 bases agree with TRBD1. The length of the CDR3 is 16 residues. V was clipped by 0 bases and J by 5 bases; unmatched bases: 7. Germline V gene lookup returns CDR1 SGDLS and CDR2 YYNGEE. The CDR3 nucleotides are TGTGCCAGCAGCGTAGCTATTGGGACAGGGGTGGAGACCCAGTACTTC. It is translated as CASSVAIGTGVETQYF.

This clonotype was counted a few times. The chain is built from TRBV18 and TRBJ2-5, with D possibly being TRBD1 (8 bases). CDR1 and CDR2 from the germline V gene are KGHSH and LQKENI. This CDR3 is built from 15 residues. Deletions cut 3 bases from V and 5 bases from J, with 16 bases between. The CDR3 DNA follows: TGTGCCAGCTCACCCGGAGACAGGGGAGGGGAGACCCAGTACTTC. Its translation: CASSPGDRGGETQYF.

The chain employs TRBV6-2 or TRBV6-3 and TRBJ2-5, with D perhaps TRBD1 (6 bases). The CDR3 has 16 residues. V lost 1 base and J lost 2, with 14 bases in between. Germline-derived CDR1 and CDR2 are MNHEY and SVGEGT. The CDR3 spells CASSYWRLDRQETQYF. Here the CDR3 DNA reads TGTGCCAGCAGTTACTGGCGACTCGACAGGCAAGAGACCCAGTACTTC.

The V and J genes are TRBV5-6 and TRBJ1-4, with a tentative D call TRBD1 (5 bases). Trimming removed 4 bases from V and 3 bases from J, with 13 bases in between. The CDR3 is 15 amino acids. Germline lookup yields CDR1 SGHDT and CDR2 YYEEEE. The CDR3 DNA reads TGTGCCAGCAGCCCCCTCGGGGGTTCTAATGAAAAACTGTTTTTT. This codes for CASSPLGGSNEKLFF.

The V gene is TRBV4-3, the J gene TRBJ1-3; tentatively, D is TRBD1 (6 bases). The CDR3 consists of 17 residues. From germline, CDR1 is LGHNA and CDR2 YSLEER. V lost 0 bases and J lost 4, with 16 bases in between. The CDR3 sequence is CASSQDYGGAEGNTIYF. CDR3 bases: TGCGCCAGCAGCCAAGATTACGGGGGGGCGGAAGGAAACACCATATATTTT.

In this sample, this clonotype turned up a few times. The rearrangement uses TRBV12-3 or TRBV12-4 and TRBJ2-7; D is undetermined. This CDR3 comprises 11 residues. V was clipped by 11 bases and J by 0 bases, with 8 bases between them. The CDR3 region is CALPLSYEQYF. As DNA, the CDR3 is TGTGCCCTTCCCCTCTCCTACGAGCAGTACTTC.

Many counts were recorded for this clonotype. V gene TRBV6-5 combines with J gene TRBJ2-7, with TRBD2 identical over 7 bases. The length of the CDR3 is 13 residues. After removal of 4 bases from V and 3 bases from J, the junction contained 3 bases not matched to a gene. Germline assignment: CDR1 MNHEY and CDR2 SVGAGI. Here the CDR3 DNA reads TGTGCCAGCAGTTCCGGGACTATCTACGAGCAGTACTTC. Translation: CASSSGTIYEQYF.

The CDR3 region is CASSSPGRTDTQYF. Here the CDR3 DNA reads TGTGCCAGCAGTTCCCCCGGGAGAACAGATACGCAGTATTTT. V and J are TRBV6-5 and TRBJ2-3; a weak D match, TRBD2 (6 bases). V gave up 4 bases and J gave up 3 bases, with 11 bases separating them. Germline assignment: CDR1 MNHEY and CDR2 SVGAGI. This CDR3 contains 14 residues.

The chain employs TRBV29-1 and TRBJ1-1, with D possibly being TRBD1 (5 bases). In germline, CDR1 is SQVTM, CDR2 ANQGSEA. CDR3 length: 11 residues. V was shortened by 3 bases and J by 10 bases, with 12 bases between the two germline ends. This CDR3 reads CSVDSFGGAFF. The CDR3 coding sequence is TGCAGCGTTGATTCGTTTGGGGGAGCTTTCTTT.

The V gene is TRBV19, the J gene TRBJ2-6; no clear D. Looked up from germline, CDR1 is LNHDA and CDR2 is SQIVND (reference sequence). With 7 bases removed from V and 0 bases from J, the gap between germline ends came to 4 bases. This CDR3 contains 13 residues. CDR3 amino acids: CASKFSGANVLTF. The CDR3 bases are TGTGCCAGTAAATTCTCTGGGGCCAACGTCCTGACTTTC. The variable domain in full, with the rest retrieved from reference TRBV19 and TRBJ2-6, is DGGITQSPKYLFRKEGQNVTLSCEQNLNHDAMYWYRQDPGQGLRLIYYSQIVNDFQKGDIAEGYSVSREKKESFPLTVTSAQKNPTAFYLCASKFSGANVLTFGAGSRLTVL.

This sequence joins TRBV7-2 and TRBJ1-6; D uncertain. Germline CDR1 is SGHTA and CDR2 is FQGNSA. V gave up 0 bases and J gave up 9 bases, with 12 bases separating them. This CDR3 has 15 amino acids. CDR3 amino acids: CASSLAWGEGSPLHF. As DNA, the CDR3 is TGTGCCAGCAGCTTAGCCTGGGGAGAGGGTTCACCCCTCCACTTT.